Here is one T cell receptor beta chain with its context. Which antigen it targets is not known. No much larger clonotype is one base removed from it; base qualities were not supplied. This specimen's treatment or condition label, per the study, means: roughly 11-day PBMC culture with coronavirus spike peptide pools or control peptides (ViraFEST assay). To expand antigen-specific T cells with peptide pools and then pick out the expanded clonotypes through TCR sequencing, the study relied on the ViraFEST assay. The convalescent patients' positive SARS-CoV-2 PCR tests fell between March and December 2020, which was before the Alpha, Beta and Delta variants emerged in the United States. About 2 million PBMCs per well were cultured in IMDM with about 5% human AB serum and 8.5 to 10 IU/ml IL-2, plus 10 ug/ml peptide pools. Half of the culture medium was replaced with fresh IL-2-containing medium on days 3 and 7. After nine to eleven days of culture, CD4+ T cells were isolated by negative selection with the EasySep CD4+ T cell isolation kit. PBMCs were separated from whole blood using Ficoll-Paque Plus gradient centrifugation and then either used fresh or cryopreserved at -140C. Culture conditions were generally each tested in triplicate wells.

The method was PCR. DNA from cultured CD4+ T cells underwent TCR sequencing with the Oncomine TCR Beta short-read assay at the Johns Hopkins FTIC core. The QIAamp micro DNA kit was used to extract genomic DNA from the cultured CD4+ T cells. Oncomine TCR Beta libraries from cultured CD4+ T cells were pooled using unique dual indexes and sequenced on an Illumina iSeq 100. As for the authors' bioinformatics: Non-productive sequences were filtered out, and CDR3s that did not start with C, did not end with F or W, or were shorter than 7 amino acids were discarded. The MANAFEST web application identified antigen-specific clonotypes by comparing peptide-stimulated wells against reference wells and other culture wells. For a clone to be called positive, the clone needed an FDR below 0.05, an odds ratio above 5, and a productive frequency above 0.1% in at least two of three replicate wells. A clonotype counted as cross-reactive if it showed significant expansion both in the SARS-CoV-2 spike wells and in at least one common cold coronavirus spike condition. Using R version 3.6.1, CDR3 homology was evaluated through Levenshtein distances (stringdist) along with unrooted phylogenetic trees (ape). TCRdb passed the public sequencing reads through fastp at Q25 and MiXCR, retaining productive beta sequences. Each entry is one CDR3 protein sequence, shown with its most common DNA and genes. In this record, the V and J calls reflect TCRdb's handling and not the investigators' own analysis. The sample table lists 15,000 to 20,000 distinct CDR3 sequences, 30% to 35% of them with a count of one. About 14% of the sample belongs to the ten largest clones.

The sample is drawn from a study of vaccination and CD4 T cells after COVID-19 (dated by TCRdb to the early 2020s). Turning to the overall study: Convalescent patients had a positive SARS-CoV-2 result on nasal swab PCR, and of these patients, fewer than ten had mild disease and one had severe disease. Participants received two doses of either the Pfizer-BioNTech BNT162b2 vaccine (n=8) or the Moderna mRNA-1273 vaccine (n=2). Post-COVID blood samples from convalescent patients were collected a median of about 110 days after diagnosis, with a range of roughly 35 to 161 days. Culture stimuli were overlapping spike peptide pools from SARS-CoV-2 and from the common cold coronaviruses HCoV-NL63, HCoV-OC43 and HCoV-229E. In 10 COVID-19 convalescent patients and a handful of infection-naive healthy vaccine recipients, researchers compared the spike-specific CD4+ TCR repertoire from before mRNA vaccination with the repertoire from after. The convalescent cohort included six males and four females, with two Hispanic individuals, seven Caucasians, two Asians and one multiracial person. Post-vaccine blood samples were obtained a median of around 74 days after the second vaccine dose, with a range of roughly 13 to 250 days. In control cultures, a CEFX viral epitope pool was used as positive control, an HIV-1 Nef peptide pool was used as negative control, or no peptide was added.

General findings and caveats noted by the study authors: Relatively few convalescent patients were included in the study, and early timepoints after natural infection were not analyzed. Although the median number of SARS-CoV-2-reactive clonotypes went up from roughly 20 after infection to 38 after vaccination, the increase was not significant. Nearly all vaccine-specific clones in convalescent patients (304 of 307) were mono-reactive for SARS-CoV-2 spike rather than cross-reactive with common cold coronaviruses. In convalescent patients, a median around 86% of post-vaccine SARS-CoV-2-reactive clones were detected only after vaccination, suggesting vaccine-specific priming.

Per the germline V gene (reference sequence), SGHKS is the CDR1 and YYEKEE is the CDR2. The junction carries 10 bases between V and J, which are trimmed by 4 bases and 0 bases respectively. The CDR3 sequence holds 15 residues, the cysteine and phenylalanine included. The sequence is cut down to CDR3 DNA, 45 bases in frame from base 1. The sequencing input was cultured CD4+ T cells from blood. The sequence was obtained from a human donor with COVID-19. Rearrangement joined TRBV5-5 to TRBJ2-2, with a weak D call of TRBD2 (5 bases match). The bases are TGTGCCAGCAGCGGAGGCCCAGCGAACACCGGGGAGCTGTTTTTT. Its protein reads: CASSGGPANTGELFF.